One sample yielded the 10 T cell receptor beta chains listed below, sequenced in a study of response to subunit inactivated influenza vaccine. Each CDR3 protein is one row after TCRdb ran MiXCR on the RT-PCR reads. Of 600,000 to 850,000 distinct CDR3 sequences in the sample, around 15% were seen once. The sequenced sample was PBMCs from blood, obtained 14 to 15 days before vaccination. All receptors come from a man in his forties or fifties who received an inactivated influenza vaccine.

This chain connects TRBV7-2 to TRBJ2-3, with 7 bases matching TRBD1. CDR3 length: 13 residues. Germline CDR1 is SGHTA and CDR2 is FQGNSA. J gave up 6 bases and V 5 bases, and 5 bases lay outside the gene matches. As DNA, the CDR3 is TGTGCCAGCAGCGTACAGGGGCGGGATACGCAGTATTTT. It encodes CASSVQGRDTQYF.

The V and J genes are TRBV7-8 and TRBJ1-2; 8 bases line up with TRBD1. Germline values: CDR1 SGHVS, CDR2 FQNEAQ. CDR3 length: 13 amino acids. The trim removed 4 bases at V and 6 bases at J, leaving 4 bases unmatched. Written as DNA, the CDR3 is TGTGCCAGCAGCTCACGGACAGGGAATGGCTACACCTTC. Translating gives CASSSRTGNGYTF.

This clonotype appeared a few times. This sequence joins TRBV7-8 and TRBJ2-1, with D maybe TRBD2 (5 bases). The CDR3 extends over 18 amino acids. Germline CDR1 reads SGHVS; CDR2 reads FQNEAQ. Trimming stripped 2 bases from V and 2 bases from J, with 19 bases between. CDR3 sequence: CASSLRREGLTTYNEQFF. CDR3 bases: TGTGCCAGCAGCTTAAGGCGTGAGGGCCTCACTACCTACAATGAGCAGTTCTTC.

The gene calls are TRBV28 and TRBJ2-7; D tentatively fits TRBD1 or TRBD2 (5 bases each). V lost 7 bases and J 3 bases, leaving 13 bases between the germline ends. Germline V gene lookup returns CDR1 MDHEN and CDR2 SYDVKM. This CDR3 spans 13 amino acids. The CDR3 spells CASTSGPYYEQYF. The DNA of the CDR3 is TGTGCCAGCACGTCGGGGCCTTACTACGAGCAGTACTTC.

This clonotype was counted between two and nine times. The chain couples TRBV7-8 to TRBJ2-1, with 9 nucleotides matching TRBD2. From germline, CDR1 is SGHVS and CDR2 FQNEAQ. This CDR3 is 14 amino acids long. The V and J ends lost 5 bases and 8 bases, in that order; junction bases with no gene match: 7. The CDR3 spells CASSLGLAIDEQFF. In nucleotides, the CDR3 is TGTGCCAGCAGCCTCGGACTAGCGATAGATGAGCAGTTCTTC. Full variable domain (rest looked up from reference TRBV7-8 and TRBJ2-1): GAGVSQSPRYKVAKRGQDVALRCDPISGHVSLFWYQQALGQGPEFLTYFQNEAQLDKSGLPSDRFFAERPEGSVSTLKIQRTQQEDSAVYLCASSLGLAIDEQFFGPGTRLTVL.

This clonotype was seen only a few times. This chain links TRBV6-2 or TRBV6-3 with TRBJ2-1; 8 bases are shared with TRBD1. CDR1 and CDR2 (germline): MNHEY, SVGEGT. V shed 6 bases, J shed 6 bases, and the junction held 7 bases outside the gene matches. CDR3 length equals 14 residues. CDR3 bases: TGTGCCAGCAGCTACCCCGGGACAGGCAATGAGCAGTTCTTC. Protein sequence: CASSYPGTGNEQFF.

The chain links TRBV10-3 to TRBJ1-6, with 8 nucleotides matching TRBD1. This CDR3 has 15 amino acids. V was clipped by 4 bases and J by 5 bases; unmatched bases: 4. CDR1 is ENHRY, CDR2 SYGVKD, per germline. DNA for the CDR3: TGTGCCATCAGTGTAGGACAGGGCGATAATTCACCCCTCCACTTT. Its protein product is CAISVGQGDNSPLHF.

The chain links TRBV6-5 to TRBJ2-7; D remains unclear. V was shortened by 4 bases and J by 3 bases, with 13 bases between the two germline ends. The CDR3 runs 14 residues. Germline assignment: CDR1 MNHEY and CDR2 SVGAGI. The chain's CDR3 is CASSSPPIDYEQYF. The CDR3 DNA follows: TGTGCCAGCAGTTCCCCGCCCATCGACTACGAGCAGTACTTC.

The table lists this clonotype with a few counts. The chain couples TRBV12-3 or TRBV12-4 to TRBJ1-2; perhaps TRBD1 as D (5 bases). V was pared by 4 bases and J by 7 bases, with 13 bases between. The CDR3 runs to 13 residues. The CDR3: CASSSGRRAGYTF. Here the CDR3 DNA reads TGTGCCAGCAGTTCAGGGCGGAGGGCTGGCTACACCTTC.

The CDR3 coding sequence is TGTGCCAGCAGCGCCCTAGCGGGGGGGCCTGATGAGCAGTTCTTC. Protein: CASSALAGGPDEQFF. This rearrangement joins TRBV7-6 to TRBJ2-1; 12 bases are a match to TRBD2. This CDR3 has 15 residues. From germline, CDR1 is SGHVS and CDR2 FNYEAQ. The J segment lost 8 bases and the V segment lost 5 bases, leaving 7 bases of the junction unmatched. Using reference TRBV7-6 and TRBJ2-1 for the parts outside the CDR3, the full variable domain is GAGVSQSPRYKVTKRGQDVALRCDPISGHVSLYWYRQALGQGPEFLTYFNYEAQQDKSGLPNDRFSAERPEGSISTLTIQRTEQRDSAMYRCASSALAGGPDEQFFGPGTRLTVL.